This is a list of T cell receptor beta chains from one sample in a study of cytomegalovirus exposure and HLA in healthy donors. Profiled with immunoSEQ multiplex PCR; TCRdb holds only in-frame clones, not every one. The data show more than 65,000 clones, 67% seen once. The sequenced material came from PBMCs. These receptors all come from a woman between 50 and 59 years old in good health and CMV-seropositive. Both conserved end residues are part of each CDR3. A D gene is named only where the DNA matches it firmly. The size of a clone is reported for some rows only, either as once, few or many, or as a class for expanded clones.

>TRBV5-1|TRBJ1-1|.|14|TRBD1
TGCGCCAGCAGCTCAGGACAGGGGAACACTGAAGCTTTCTTT
CASSSGQGNTEAFF
>TRBV30|TRBJ1-3|.|16|.
TGTGCCTGGAACCAAGACAGCCTGAGCTCTGGAAACACCATATATTTT
CAWNQDSLSSGNTIYF
>TRBV5-6|TRBJ2-6|.|17|TRBD1
TGTGCCAGCAGCTTTGAGACAGGGGGCCGAGGGGCCAACGTCCTGACTTTC
CASSFETGGRGANVLTF
>TRBV5-1|TRBJ1-1|.|14|TRBD1
TGCGCCAGCAGCTCACAGGGGATGAACACTGAAGCTTTCTTT
CASSSQGMNTEAFF
>TRBV7-7|TRBJ2-5|.|17|TRBD1
TGTGCCAGCAGCCCACGGACAGGCGTGGTGTATTTGGAGACCCAGTACTTC
CASSPRTGVVYLETQYF
>TRBV7-6|TRBJ2-1|.|18|TRBD2
TGTGCCAGCAGCTTAGGGCTAGCGGGGGCCGTAACCTACAATGAGCAGTTCTTC
CASSLGLAGAVTYNEQFF
>TRBV29-1|TRBJ2-1|.|14|.
TGCAGTCTTAGCCGGCGGGGTCCCCACAATGAGCAGTTCTTC
CSLSRRGPHNEQFF
>TRBV19|TRBJ2-2|.|15|.
TGTGCTAGTAGTATGGTGGGCGCGAGCACCGGGGAGCTGTTTTTT
CASSMVGASTGELFF
>TRBV27|TRBJ1-5|.|14|.
TGTGCCAGCAGCTTATCTATGGGAGATCAGCCCCAGCATTTT
CASSLSMGDQPQHF
>TRBV6-6|TRBJ2-5|.|14|TRBD2
TGTGCCAGCAGACCGACGGGGGGGCTAGAGACCCAGTACTTC
CASRPTGGLETQYF
>TRBV9|TRBJ2-1|.|16|TRBD2
TGTGCCAGCAGCCCAGAAAGCGGGGGGTCCTACAATGAGCAGTTCTTC
CASSPESGGSYNEQFF
>TRBV7-8|TRBJ2-5|few|14|TRBD1
TGTGCCAGCAGCTTGGTGGCAGGGGGAGAGACCCAGTACTTC
CASSLVAGGETQYF
>TRBV20-1|TRBJ2-1|.|11|.
TGCAGTGCTGACAGGAACAATGAGCAGTTCTTC
CSADRNNEQFF
>TRBV6-6|TRBJ1-1|few|15|TRBD1
TGTGCCAGCAGTTTAGTGCCGGGACAGGGGACTAAAGCTTTCTTT
CASSLVPGQGTKAFF
>TRBV2|TRBJ2-5|.|14|.
TGTGCCAGCAGTGAAGCGAGCAGGGAAGAGACCCAGTACTTC
CASSEASREETQYF
>TRBV11-2|TRBJ1-1|.|13|.
TGTGCCAGCAGCCCAGAGGGAGACACTGAAGCTTTCTTT
CASSPEGDTEAFF
>TRBV4-2|TRBJ1-6|.|15|.
TGTGCCAGCAGCCAAGAAAAGGGGGTGACCTCACCCCTCCACTTT
CASSQEKGVTSPLHF
>TRBV18|TRBJ1-6|.|15|TRBD1
TGTGCCAGCTCACCGGAACAGGGGCGGGCTTCACCCCTCCACTTT
CASSPEQGRASPLHF
>TRBV6-1|TRBJ1-1|.|13|.
TGTGCCACCAACAGGGCTTCGTTAACTGAAGCTTTCTTT
CATNRASLTEAFF
>TRBV5-1|TRBJ1-6|few|14|.
TGCGCCAGCAGCTTGGGGCAGGGCATGTTCCCCCTCCACTTT
CASSLGQGMFPLHF
>TRBV19|TRBJ2-3|.|15|.
TGTGCCAGTAGTATCCAGGGGCGATGGGGAGATACGCAGTATTTT
CASSIQGRWGDTQYF
>TRBV6-1|TRBJ1-4|.|13|.
TGTGCCAGCAGTGAAGGGGGCGCGGAAAAACTGTTTTTT
CASSEGGAEKLFF
>TRBV7-9|TRBJ1-1|.|11|.
TGTGCCAGCAGCTTAGACAGGAGCGCTTTCTTT
CASSLDRSAFF
>TRBV7-9|TRBJ1-1|once|14|.
TGTTCCAGCAGCTTAGGACACCCGAACACTGAAGCTTTCTTT
CSSSLGHPNTEAFF
>TRBV14|TRBJ1-1|.|12|.
TGTGCCAGCAGCCAAGTTAATTTCCGAGCTTTCTTT
CASSQVNFRAFF
>TRBV27|TRBJ1-6|.|14|TRBD1
TGTGCCAGCAGTTTCGGGACAGCAGATTCACCCCTCCACTTT
CASSFGTADSPLHF
>TRBV27|TRBJ1-2|.|17|.
TGTGCCAGCAGTTCCCGCTGGGACATCTCTTCCAACTATGGCTACACCTTC
CASSSRWDISSNYGYTF